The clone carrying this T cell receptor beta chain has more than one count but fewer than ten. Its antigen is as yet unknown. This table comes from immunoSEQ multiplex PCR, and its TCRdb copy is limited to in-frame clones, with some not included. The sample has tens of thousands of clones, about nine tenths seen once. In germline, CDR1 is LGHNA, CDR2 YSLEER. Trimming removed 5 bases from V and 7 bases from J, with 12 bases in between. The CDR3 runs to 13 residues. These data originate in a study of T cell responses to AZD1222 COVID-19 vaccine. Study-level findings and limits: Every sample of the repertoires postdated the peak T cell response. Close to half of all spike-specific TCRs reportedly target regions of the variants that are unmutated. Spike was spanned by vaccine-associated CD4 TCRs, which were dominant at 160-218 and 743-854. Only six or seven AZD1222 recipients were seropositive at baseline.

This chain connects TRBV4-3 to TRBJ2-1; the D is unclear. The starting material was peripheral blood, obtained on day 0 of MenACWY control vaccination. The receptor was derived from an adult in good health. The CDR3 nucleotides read TGCGCCAGCAGCTTCGATTATCGGAATGAGCAGTTCTTC. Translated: CASSFDYRNEQFF.